This TCR beta chain was captured by sequencing in a study of blood T cell repertoires in COVID-19 (dated by TCRdb to the early 2020s). Context from the whole study: Collaborator samples came from the United States, Italy and Spain and covered acute and convalescent phases of COVID-19. The prospective study material was composed of cDNA or gDNA derived from T cells, B-cell-depleted T cells, or PBMCs. The dataset comprised deeply sampled blood TCRbeta repertoires from subjects exposed to, actively infected with, or recovered from COVID-19. The repertoires were made available in a free public database intended to serve as a resource for research on the immune response to SARS-CoV-2. The samples were drawn from two sources: the first 160 participants of the ongoing ImmuneRACE study, and 1,000 to 1,500 subjects contributed by 6 global collaborators. Nearly every sample came with metadata listing a de-identified subject ID, COVID-19 status, age in years and sex. Where available, HLA class I and class II types were taken from metadata supplied by the sample provider and were not determined by assay-based typing. General conclusions and limits of the study: Clinical and demographic metadata were provided uncurated, with the amount varying by source and participant.

The germline V gene (reference sequence) sets CDR1 to SEHNR and CDR2 to FQNEAQ. Including cysteine and phenylalanine, the CDR3 has 11 amino acids. Left in the record is the CDR3 DNA by itself, 33 bases read in frame from the first base. Between the V and J ends, shortened by 5 bases and 5 bases respectively, the junction contains 6 bases. TCRbeta CDR3 regions were amplified from genomic DNA by means of the immunoSEQ Assay, a bias-controlled multiplex PCR. On the study's bioinformatics: Within the assay, amplification of reference gene primers was used to estimate how many nucleated cells each sample contained. To quantify the absolute abundance of each unique TCRbeta CDR3 rearrangement, sequence reads were collapsed and filtered. For each sample, productive Simpson clonality was calculated as the square root of Simpson's diversity index across productive rearrangements. What TCRdb holds here is the immuneACCESS table cut down to in-frame rearrangements. Part of the clones is not present; checked against another copy, under half of the missing clones reflect an unresolved V gene, and the others are unexplained. V, J and clone size are those of that table, while D and trimming were read from the DNA. The sample table holds roughly 29,000 clones, of which about 83% were seen once. The biggest ten clones account for over 25% of the sample.

This clone has only one observation. Its antigen target is currently unknown. No base-level quality is on record; no much larger clone is a single base apart. Collaborating institutions collected whole blood in K2EDTA tubes following their own protocols. For TCRbeta analysis, collaborators shipped samples as frozen whole blood, isolated PBMCs, or DNA extracted from either of those sample types. Rearrangement joined TRBV7-9 to TRBJ2-5, and the D gene may be TRBD1, 5 bases matching. The sequence derives from a man aged 65 to 85 with active COVID-19. Material: peripheral blood. Read as DNA, the sequence is TGTGCCAGCAGCAAGGGGGAGACCCAGTACTTC. This translates into CASSKGETQYF. The full variable domain, with segments outside the CDR3 supplied by the reference TRBV7-9 and TRBJ2-5 proteins, appears as DTGVSQNPRHKITKRGQNVTFRCDPISEHNRLYWYRQTLGQGPEFLTYFQNEAQLEKSRLLSDRFSAERPKGSFSTLEIQRTEQGDSAMYLCASSKGETQYFGPGTRLLVL.